One and the same sample provided the 22 T cell receptor beta chains below, sequenced in a study of blood T cells in healthy people across ages. Sample-barcoded 5' priming and a J-beta primer mix drove a second PCR of about 6 to 12 cycles. In TCRdb, the 5' RACE reads were re-called with MiXCR into one record per CDR3 protein. This table holds about 1.5 million distinct CDR3 sequences, under 55% found once. The sequencing sample was made of blood. The receptors come from a woman younger than 30 in good health.

Comment on this clonotype: One end of the junction is discordant with germline, which a read error may explain. This chain links TRBV27 with TRBJ2-6; weak D call: TRBD1 (5 bases). The CDR3 sequence is 17 residues long. The germline V gene encodes CDR1 MNHEY and CDR2 SMNVEV (reference sequence). The CDR3 coding sequence is TGCGCCAGTCGCCCGGTTCAGGGAAGCTCTGGGGCCAACGTCCTGACTTTC. Its protein product is CASRPVQGSSGANVLTF.

This clonotype was found a few times. V and J are TRBV4-3 and TRBJ2-6, with D unresolved. Trimming removed 3 bases at V and 0 bases at J, with 6 bases between. The germline gives CDR1 LGHNA, CDR2 YSLEER. This CDR3 region has 15 residues. The DNA for the CDR3 is TGCGCCAGCAGCCAGTGGAGCTCTGGGGCCAACGTCCTGACTTTC. Translation gives CASSQWSSGANVLTF.

V usage is TRBV12-3 or TRBV12-4 and J usage is TRBJ2-2; no reliable D call. This CDR3 spans 14 amino acids. V was pared by 5 bases and J by 4 bases, with 11 bases between. Here the CDR3 DNA reads TGTGCCAGCAGTCATCTCACGAGCACCGGGGAGCTGTTTTTT. Protein sequence: CASSHLTSTGELFF.

The table lists this clonotype with a count of one. The chain is built from TRBV4-2 and TRBJ2-5; 11 bases fit TRBD2. From germline, CDR1 is LGHNA and CDR2 YNFKEQ. The length of the CDR3 is 16 residues. With V trimmed by 3 bases and J by 11 bases, 14 bases remained unmatched. The CDR3 protein is CASSQPGLADYNEQYF. CDR3 nucleotides: TGTGCCAGCAGCCAGCCGGGACTAGCGGACTACAATGAGCAGTACTTC.

The chain couples TRBV7-2 to TRBJ2-4; TRBD2 matches 8 bases. In germline, CDR1 is SGHTA, CDR2 FQGNSA. The V gene end was trimmed by 6 bases and the J gene end by 6 bases; junction bases not matched to a gene: 7. This CDR3 contains 14 residues. CDR3 in amino acids: CASSTPGGLNIQYF. The CDR3 bases are TGTGCCAGCAGTACACCGGGGGGGTTAAACATTCAGTACTTC.

This sequence joins TRBV4-3 and TRBJ2-1; 8 bases map to TRBD2. Germline-derived CDR1 and CDR2 are LGHNA and YSLEER. The V and J ends lost 0 bases and 10 bases, in that order; junction bases with no gene match: 17. The CDR3 is 18 amino acids. CDR3 sequence reads: CASSQDSPWVAGTYEQFF. The CDR3 nucleotides are TGCGCCAGCAGCCAAGATTCCCCCTGGGTAGCGGGGACCTACGAGCAGTTCTTC.

In its sample, this clonotype was seen a few times. This chain joins TRBV7-6 and TRBJ1-2; no definite D call. The CDR3 has 12 amino acids. Germline V gene data show CDR1 as SGHVS and CDR2 as FNYEAQ. Trimming took 5 bases from V and 6 from J, leaving 10 bases between them. CDR3 sequence reads: CASSPGSNGYTF. The CDR3 region has the DNA TGTGCCAGCAGCCCCGGGTCCAATGGCTACACCTTC.

This rearrangement joins TRBV14 to TRBJ2-2, with TRBD2 identical over 11 bases. The trim removed 4 bases at V and 4 bases at J, leaving 5 bases unmatched. CDR3 length: 16 amino acids. Germline lookup yields CDR1 SGHDN and CDR2 FVKESK. In DNA form, the CDR3 reads TGTGCCAGCAGCCTAGCGGGGGGGCCAAGCACCGGGGAGCTGTTTTTT. It yields the protein CASSLAGGPSTGELFF.

The chain employs TRBV2 and TRBJ2-7, with D possibly matching TRBD1 (8 bases). With the DNA end fitting TRBJ2-5 better, the J assignment may be wrong. This CDR3 spans 16 amino acids. Germline V gene lookup returns CDR1 SNHLY and CDR2 FYNNEI. CDR3 nucleotides: TGTGCCAGCAGCGTCGACAGGGGAGGGAATTTAAAGACCCAGTACTTC. Translation gives CASSVDRGGNLKTQYF.

This chain connects TRBV18 to TRBJ2-3; no firm D call. Germline loops: CDR1 KGHSH, CDR2 LQKENI. This CDR3 spans 14 amino acids. With 5 bases removed from V and 2 bases from J, the gap between germline ends came to 11 bases. CDR3 coding DNA: TGTGCCAGCTCAGCTCTCGGAGTCACAGATACGCAGTATTTT. Amino acids: CASSALGVTDTQYF.

In this sample, this clonotype turned up a few times. The rearrangement links TRBV7-9 to TRBJ1-2; D unclear. The germline gives CDR1 SEHNR, CDR2 FQNEAQ (reference sequence). The CDR3 loop spans 14 amino acids. The ends were cut back, 5 bases at V and 5 bases at J, with 15 bases in the middle. The CDR3 region has the DNA TGTGCCAGCAGCCCGGTGGCAGAGCTTTATGGCTACACCTTC. Its protein product is CASSPVAELYGYTF.

The V call is TRBV20-1, the J call TRBJ2-1; no clear D. The germline gives CDR1 DFQATT, CDR2 SNEGSKA (reference sequence). Trimming shortened V by 0 bases and J by 0 bases, and 12 bases separated the two germline ends. The CDR3 length is 16 residues. The CDR3 coding sequence is TGCAGTGCTAGAGACCTTCGTCGCGGCTCCTACAATGAGCAGTTCTTC. It is translated as CSARDLRRGSYNEQFF.

The chain employs TRBV20-1 and TRBJ2-5, with D perhaps TRBD1 or TRBD2 (5 bases each). Germline values: CDR1 DFQATT, CDR2 SNEGSKA (reference sequence). This CDR3 has 18 residues. V lost 2 bases, J lost 11 bases, and 33 bases lay in between. In nucleotides, the CDR3 is TGCAGTGCTAGATTTTTAGGGGAGTGGAGAGGGCTCTACAATGAGCAGTACTTC. Its translation: CSARFLGEWRGLYNEQYF.

The V gene is TRBV5-6, the J gene TRBJ2-1; no reliable D call. Germline V gene sequence: CDR1 SGHDT, CDR2 YYEEEE. This CDR3 is built from 14 residues. Trimming cost V 1 base and J 10 bases, with 15 bases left between them. The DNA for the CDR3 is TGTGCCAGCAGCTTGATGGGAAAGACCTACGAGCAGTTCTTC. Its translation: CASSLMGKTYEQFF.

The rearrangement joins TRBV12-3 or TRBV12-4 to TRBJ2-7; D unclear. The DNA matches TRBJ2-5 better at its end, which makes the J call doubtful. This CDR3 contains 14 residues. CDR3 loop: CASSPWGLQETQYF. CDR3 nucleotides: TGTGCCAGCAGTCCCTGGGGTTTGCAAGAGACCCAGTACTTC.

V is TRBV5-1 and J is TRBJ2-3; TRBD2 might be the D (7 bases). The CDR3 has 15 amino acids. The germline CDR1 and CDR2 sequences are SGHRS and YFSETQ. V was shortened by 6 bases and J by 2 bases, with 16 bases between the two germline ends. The CDR3 sequence is CASKRRGAPTDTQYF. The CDR3 bases are TGCGCCAGCAAAAGACGGGGGGCGCCCACAGATACGCAGTATTTT.

This chain links TRBV20-1 with TRBJ2-1; TRBD2 aligns across 8 bases. Germline trimming cut 4 bases from V and 2 bases from J; bases unmatched to any gene: 7. CDR1 and CDR2 (germline): DFQATT, SNEGSKA (reference sequence). This CDR3 comprises 15 residues. The CDR3 coding sequence is TGCAGTGCTAAAAAGCGGGAGACACCCTACAATGAGCAGTTCTTC. Amino acid sequence: CSAKKRETPYNEQFF.

The chain links TRBV4-3 to TRBJ2-5; perhaps D is TRBD1 or TRBD2 (6 bases each). Germline V gives CDR1 LGHNA, CDR2 YSLEER. Trimming removed 0 bases from V and 5 bases from J, with 13 bases in between. The CDR3 consists of 15 residues. The CDR3 region is CASSQDYRGVETQYF. The DNA of the CDR3 is TGCGCCAGCAGCCAAGATTATAGGGGGGTTGAGACCCAGTACTTC.

The chain uses TRBV7-2 and TRBJ2-4; a weak D match, TRBD1 (6 bases). Trimming pared 2 bases from V and 1 base from J, leaving 9 bases between. This CDR3 spans 15 amino acids. The germline CDR1 and CDR2 sequences are SGHTA and FQGNSA. In DNA form, the CDR3 reads TGTGCCAGCAGCTTACCAGACAGGGCCAAAAACATTCAGTACTTC. Protein sequence: CASSLPDRAKNIQYF. The whole variable domain, remainder taken from reference TRBV7-2 and TRBJ2-4, is GAGVSQSPSNKVTEKGKDVELRCDPISGHTALYWYRQSLGQGLEFLIYFQGNSAPDKSGLPSDRFSAERTGGSVSTLTIQRTQQEDSAVYLCASSLPDRAKNIQYFGAGTRLSVL.

This clonotype was found many times. The rearrangement uses TRBV7-2 and TRBJ2-5; TRBD2 aligns across 8 bases. Trimming cost V 4 bases and J 2 bases; bases outside gene matches: 3. The CDR3 runs to 14 residues. CDR1 is SGHTA, CDR2 FQGNSA, per germline. CDR3 sequence (DNA): TGTGCCAGCAGCTCGGGACTAGTGCAAGAGACCCAGTACTTC. Amino acid sequence: CASSSGLVQETQYF.

The rearrangement joins TRBV29-1 to TRBJ2-5, with D perhaps TRBD2 (5 bases). The DNA matches TRBJ2-7 better at its end, which makes the J call doubtful. Germline values: CDR1 SQVTM, CDR2 ANQGSEA. This CDR3 spans 16 amino acids. DNA of the CDR3: TGCAGCGTTGAAGGAGAGGGTCGAGCGGATCGCTACGAGCAGTACTTC. The encoded protein is CSVEGEGRADRYEQYF.

The V and J genes are TRBV11-3 and TRBJ2-1, with TRBD2 matching over 12 bases. Germline V gene data show CDR1 as SGHNT and CDR2 as YENEEA. The CDR3 loop spans 15 amino acids. The trim removed 2 bases at V and 6 bases at J, leaving 2 bases unmatched. This CDR3 reads CASSLSSGRANEQFF. CDR3 nucleotides: TGTGCCAGCAGCTTATCTAGCGGGAGGGCCAATGAGCAGTTCTTC.